This entry lists 10 T cell receptor beta chains sequenced from one sample in a study of shared clonotypes between healthy human individuals. Cells designated naive CD8 were CD45RO-negative and were positively selected for CCR7, with terminally differentiated effector memory CD45RA+ cells excluded. The data were produced by immunoSEQ multiplex PCR, yet TCRdb's version contains in-frame clones alone and is incomplete. The sample contains fewer than 1 million clones, roughly 96% of which appear only once. Material for sequencing was naive CD8+ T cells sorted from blood. The receptors derive from a man aged 30-40 years in good health.

The chain couples TRBV5-1 to TRBJ1-4; TRBD1 matches at 7 bases. The V segment lost 0 bases and the J segment 7 bases; nucleotides outside the gene matches: 6. Germline CDR1 reads SGHRS; CDR2 reads YFSETQ. This CDR3 has 15 amino acids. The CDR3 spells CASSLAGRGGEKLFF. CDR3 DNA: TGCGCCAGCAGCTTGGCAGGCAGGGGGGGTGAAAAACTGTTTTTT.

This sequence joins TRBV4-1 and TRBJ2-7, with a possible D match to TRBD1 (5 bases). The CDR3 totals 15 residues. CDR1 and CDR2 (germline): MGHRA, YSYEKL. Trimming shortened V by 4 bases and J by 2 bases, and 15 bases separated the two germline ends. The CDR3 protein is CASSPTGGPPYEQYF. DNA for the CDR3: TGCGCCAGCAGCCCCACAGGTGGACCGCCCTACGAGCAGTACTTC.

The chain combines TRBV11-2 with TRBJ2-7, with D possibly being TRBD1 (5 bases). Trimming cost V 0 bases and J 0 bases, with 6 bases left between them. The CDR3 runs 14 residues. The V gene's germline CDR1 is SGHAT and CDR2 FQNNGV. The CDR3 region is CASSLETDSYEQYF. CDR3 nucleotide sequence: TGTGCCAGCAGCTTAGAGACAGACTCCTACGAGCAGTACTTC.

V usage is TRBV7-6 and J usage is TRBJ2-5; D may be TRBD1 (5 bases). V shed 0 bases and J shed 2 bases, with 10 bases lying between them. CDR1 and CDR2 from the germline V gene are SGHVS and FNYEAQ. CDR3 size: 15 residues. The CDR3 bases are TGTGCCAGCAGCTTAGCCAGGGTAGGACAAGAGACCCAGTACTTC. Protein product: CASSLARVGQETQYF.

The chain has TRBV29-1 and TRBJ2-1; TRBD2 matches 7 bases. With 4 bases clipped from V and 4 bases from J, the junction kept 4 bases outside the gene matches. There are 13 residues in the CDR3. Germline V lookup: CDR1 SQVTM, CDR2 ANQGSEA. The CDR3 DNA reads as TGCAGCGTTGCTCGGGGGGTATACAATGAGCAGTTCTTC. Its protein product is CSVARGVYNEQFF.

This rearrangement joins TRBV5-4 to TRBJ2-7; maybe TRBD2 (5 bases). The germline gives CDR1 SGHNT, CDR2 YYREEE (reference sequence). The CDR3 sequence is 14 residues long. V gave up 3 bases and J gave up 2 bases, with 12 bases separating them. CDR3: CASSYQEDPYEQYF. CDR3 DNA sequence: TGTGCCAGCAGCTATCAGGAGGATCCCTACGAGCAGTACTTC.

In this sample, this clone turned up once. The J gene is TRBJ2-3, the V gene TRBV29-1, with a weak D call TRBD1 (6 bases). This CDR3 spans 14 amino acids. V lost 3 bases to trimming and J lost 2 bases, with 12 bases between them. Germline assignment: CDR1 SQVTM and CDR2 ANQGSEA. The DNA for the CDR3 is TGCAGCGTTGATGTTTCAGGGGTCACAGATACGCAGTATTTT. It encodes CSVDVSGVTDTQYF.

The CDR3 nucleotides read TGTGCCAGCAGCTTAGAGACAGGGGAGTACGAGCAGTACTTC. It encodes CASSLETGEYEQYF. The chain links TRBV7-6 to TRBJ2-7; TRBD1 matches at 8 bases. The V gene's germline CDR1 is SGHVS and CDR2 FNYEAQ. Trimming at V came to 1 base and at J to 4 bases, leaving 3 bases not matched to a gene. CDR3 length: 14 residues.

As to this clone: A junction boundary mismatches the germline segment, possibly from a read error. CDR3 nucleotide sequence: TGTGCTAGCAGCTTAAGGTATCAAGAGACCCAGTACTTC. Protein sequence: CASSLRYQETQYF. This chain connects TRBV7-7 to TRBJ2-5; D is unclear. Germline CDR1 is SSHAT and CDR2 is FNYEAQ (reference sequence). The CDR3 covers 13 residues. Together with reference TRBV7-7 and TRBJ2-5, the CDR3 gives the full variable domain: GAGVSQSPRYKVTKRGQDVTLRCDPISSHATLYWYQQALGQGPEFLTYFNYEAQPDKSGLPSDRFSAERPEGSISTLTIQRTEQRDSAMYRCASSLRYQETQYFGPGTRLLVL.

This chain connects TRBV5-4 to TRBJ2-1; D might be TRBD2 (6 bases). Germline loops: CDR1 SGHNT, CDR2 YYREEE (reference sequence). V lost 3 bases, J lost 7 bases, and 11 bases lay in between. The CDR3 runs 13 residues. This chain's CDR3 is CASSSTRWNEQFF. The CDR3 DNA is TGTGCCAGCAGCTCGACTAGATGGAATGAGCAGTTCTTC.